Sequencing of this TCR beta chain was carried out in a study of T cells in Graves' hyperthyroidism and ophthalmopathy. This clonotype was detected a few times. Using RNA transcripts as the source, TCR beta CDR3 regions were amplified. The HTBI primer set served for first-round RT-PCR of the TCR CDR3. TCRdb reanalysed the multiplex PCR reads using MiXCR and keeps one entry per CDR3 protein. Of fewer than 500,000 distinct CDR3 sequences in the sample, roughly 13% were seen once. CDR3 length: 15 residues. The germline V gene encodes CDR1 MNHEY and CDR2 SMNVEV (reference sequence). The germline V and J ends were trimmed by 4 bases and 0 bases, with 12 bases remaining between them. Each diagnosis was grounded in clinical symptoms, serum thyroxine and TRAb, thyroid ultrasound, and orbital computed tomography. Extraction of PBMCs used roughly 9.4 ml of fresh peripheral blood.

Specimen: blood. The TCR was taken from a man aged 25-45 years with Graves' hyperthyroidism that later progressed to Graves' ophthalmopathy. The chain joins TRBV27 to TRBJ2-5; TRBD1 is a possible D gene (6 bases). The CDR3 bases are TGTGCCAGCAGTTCCCTCCAGGGGAACCAAGAGACCCAGTACTTC. As protein: CASSSLQGNQETQYF.